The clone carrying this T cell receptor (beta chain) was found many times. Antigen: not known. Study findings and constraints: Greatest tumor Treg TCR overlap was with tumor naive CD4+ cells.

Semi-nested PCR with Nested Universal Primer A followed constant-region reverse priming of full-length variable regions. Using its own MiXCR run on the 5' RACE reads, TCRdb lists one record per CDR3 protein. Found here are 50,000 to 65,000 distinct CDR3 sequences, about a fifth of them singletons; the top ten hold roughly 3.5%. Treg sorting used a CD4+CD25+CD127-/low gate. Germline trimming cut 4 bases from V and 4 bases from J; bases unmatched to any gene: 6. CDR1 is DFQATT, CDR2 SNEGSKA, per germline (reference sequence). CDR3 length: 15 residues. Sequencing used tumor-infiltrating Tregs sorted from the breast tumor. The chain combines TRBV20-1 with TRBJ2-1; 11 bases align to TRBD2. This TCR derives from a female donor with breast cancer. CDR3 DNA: TGCAGTGCTATCCCCGGGACTAGCGGTTACAATGAGCAGTTCTTC. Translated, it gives CSAIPGTSGYNEQFF.